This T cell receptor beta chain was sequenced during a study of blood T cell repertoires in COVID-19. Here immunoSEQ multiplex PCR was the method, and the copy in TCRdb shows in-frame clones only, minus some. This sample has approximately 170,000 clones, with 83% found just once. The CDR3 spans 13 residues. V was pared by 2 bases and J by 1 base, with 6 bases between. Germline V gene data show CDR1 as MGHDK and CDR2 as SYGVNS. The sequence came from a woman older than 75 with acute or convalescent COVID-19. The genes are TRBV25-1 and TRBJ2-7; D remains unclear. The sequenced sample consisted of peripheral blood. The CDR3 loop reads CASSETGSYEQYF. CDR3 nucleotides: TGTGCCAGCAGTGAAACCGGTTCCTACGAGCAGTACTTC.